The 11 T cell receptor beta chains in this list originate from one sample, sequenced in a study of cytomegalovirus exposure and HLA in healthy donors. Using immunoSEQ multiplex PCR, the repertoire was profiled, and TCRdb retains in-frame clones only, with some absent. This sample yields 130,000 or so clones, of which nearly 90% are seen a single time; over 3% belongs to the top ten. The sample was PBMCs. These receptors originate from a man younger than 40 in good health and CMV-seronegative.

This sequence joins TRBV4-3 and TRBJ1-1, with a possible D match to TRBD1 (6 bases). CDR1 LGHNA and CDR2 YSLEER come from the germline V gene. The CDR3 runs to 16 residues. The V end was cut by 3 bases, the J end by 5 bases, with 19 bases between. CDR3 nucleotide sequence: TGCGCCAGCAGCCAGGGGGCAGGGCGGGCTGAAACTGAAGCTTTCTTT. This encodes CASSQGAGRAETEAFF.

The rearrangement links TRBV5-5 to TRBJ2-7, with 7 bases lining up with TRBD2. This CDR3 spans 16 amino acids. Germline V lookup: CDR1 SGHKS, CDR2 YYEKEE (reference sequence). Losses at the gene ends were 0 bases for V and 3 bases for J; bases not matched to a gene: 9. CDR3 loop: CASSLVAGLTGYEQYF. The CDR3 nucleotides are TGTGCCAGCAGCTTGGTAGCGGGTCTCACGGGCTACGAGCAGTACTTC.

This chain connects TRBV11-2 to TRBJ2-1, with D maybe TRBD1 (5 bases). The CDR3 has 17 amino acids. Trimming left V 0 bases short and J 7 bases short, with 19 bases between. Germline loops: CDR1 SGHAT, CDR2 FQNNGV. This CDR3 is CASSLDLILGPENEQFF. The CDR3 coding sequence is TGTGCCAGCAGCTTAGATCTGATTTTGGGGCCTGAAAATGAGCAGTTCTTC.

This clone showed up just once. The V call is TRBV19, the J call TRBJ2-1; possible D gene TRBD2, 6 bases. This CDR3 has 13 amino acids. The germline V gene has CDR1 LNHDA and CDR2 SQIVND (reference sequence). V was trimmed by 11 bases and J by 2 bases, leaving 13 bases between them. The CDR3 DNA is TGTGCCTCGGCGGACTATACCTACAATGAGCAGTTCTTC. It encodes CASADYTYNEQFF.

V gene TRBV19 combines with J gene TRBJ1-1, with 12 nucleotides matching TRBD1. The CDR3 runs to 15 residues. The ends lost 3 bases at V and 7 bases at J; junction bases unmatched: 6. Per germline, CDR1 LNHDA and CDR2 SQIVND (reference sequence). CDR3 residues: CASSMGQGAIFEAFF. The DNA of the CDR3 is TGTGCCAGTAGTATGGGACAGGGGGCGATATTTGAAGCTTTCTTT.

The genes are TRBV19 and TRBJ1-5; no clear D. Germline-derived CDR1 and CDR2 are LNHDA and SQIVND (reference sequence). CDR3 length: 14 amino acids. Trimming took off 1 base at V and 5 bases at J, with 9 bases between the two ends. CDR3 loop: CASSIGAGDQPQHF. The CDR3, as DNA: TGTGCCAGTAGTATAGGCGCAGGCGATCAGCCCCAGCATTTT.

This sequence joins TRBV27 and TRBJ2-3, with TRBD1 matching over 9 bases. In germline, CDR1 is MNHEY, CDR2 SMNVEV (reference sequence). There are 17 residues in the CDR3. V lost 5 bases to trimming and J lost 2 bases; unmatched junction nucleotides: 11. Here the CDR3 DNA reads TGTGCCAGCAGTACCTTCCGGACAGGGGAGAACACAGATACGCAGTATTTT. Encoded protein: CASSTFRTGENTDTQYF.

In the case of this clone: Within the sample, other DNA sequences also encode this same CDR3. V and J are TRBV4-1 and TRBJ2-5; possibly TRBD2 for D (6 bases). The CDR3 runs to 14 residues. The germline V gene has CDR1 MGHRA and CDR2 YSYEKL. V shed 3 bases and J shed 4 bases, with 12 bases lying between them. CDR3 DNA: TGCGCCAGCAGCCAGGAGGGCAGTGGAGAGACCCAGTACTTC. Its protein is CASSQEGSGETQYF.

The rearrangement links TRBV5-1 to TRBJ1-2, with TRBD1 matching 8 bases. CDR3 size: 14 residues. CDR1 is SGHRS, CDR2 YFSETQ, per germline. With 4 bases clipped from V and 4 bases from J, the junction kept 6 bases outside the gene matches. The CDR3 DNA sequence: TGCGCCAGCAGCCCGGCCGGGACAGGCTATGGCTACACCTTC. Protein sequence: CASSPAGTGYGYTF. The variable domain in full, with the rest retrieved from reference TRBV5-1 and TRBJ1-2, is KAGVTQTPRYLIKTRGQQVTLSCSPISGHRSVSWYQQTPGQGLQFLFEYFSETQRNKGNFPGRFSGRQFSNSRSEMNVSTLELGDSALYLCASSPAGTGYGYTFGSGTRLTVV.

This chain links TRBV27 with TRBJ2-7, with 8 bases matching TRBD1. J gave up 3 bases and V 6 bases, and 4 bases lay outside the gene matches. The CDR3 is made up of 13 amino acids. Germline-derived CDR1 and CDR2 are MNHEY and SMNVEV (reference sequence). Here the CDR3 reads CASRQGAFYEQYF. DNA for the CDR3: TGTGCCAGCAGGCAGGGGGCCTTCTACGAGCAGTACTTC.

This rearrangement joins TRBV18 to TRBJ2-7, with 10 bases identical to TRBD1. With 3 bases clipped from V and 4 bases from J, the junction kept 9 bases outside the gene matches. The CDR3 totals 16 residues. Per germline, CDR1 KGHSH and CDR2 LQKENI. The CDR3 DNA reads TGTGCCAGCTCACCTATGTCCAGGGACAGGGGTTACGAGCAGTACTTC. Its protein is CASSPMSRDRGYEQYF.